This TCR beta chain was documented in a study of blood T cell repertoires in COVID-19. Germline CDR1 MDHEN, CDR2 SYDVKM. The V segment lost 7 bases and the J segment 7 bases; nucleotides outside the gene matches: 2. This CDR3 is 13 amino acids long. In the study's own analysis: Amplification with reference gene primers provided the estimates of nucleated cell counts. Only in-frame clones appear in the TCRdb table, and some are missing; sequencing was by immunoSEQ multiplex PCR. That table gives V, J and clone size, and the DNA gave D and trimming. The sample lists over 200,000 clones; roughly 87% were seen once.

The rearrangement joins TRBV28 to TRBJ1-6, with 9 bases aligning to TRBD1. Sequencing was carried out using peripheral blood. The clonotype originates from a man aged 40-55 years with active or convalescent COVID-19. The CDR3 loop reads CASNGQGNSPLHF. DNA of the CDR3: TGTGCCAGCAACGGACAGGGGAATTCACCCCTCCACTTT.